This T cell receptor beta chain originates from a study of shared clonotypes between healthy human individuals. The study, taken as a whole, reports: An effect of sequencing depth on clonotype sharing among donors was expected.

This clone was recorded only once. What it binds is not known. A deep-level run was used for the assay. TCRdb's table, derived via immunoSEQ multiplex PCR, lists solely in-frame clones and lacks some. This table has roughly 2.4 million clones, almost 96% appearing once. Trimming removed 2 bases at V and 7 bases at J, with 15 bases between. CDR1 and CDR2 (germline): MGHDK, SYGVNS. The length of the CDR3 is 14 residues. The TCR comes from a man aged 18 to 30 in good health. This chain links TRBV25-1 with TRBJ2-7; D gene unclear. Sequencing was performed on naive CD4+ T cells sorted from blood. Subset given: CD45RA+ positively selected. The CDR3 region is CASSEVGVRGEQYF. The DNA for the CDR3 is TGTGCCAGCAGTGAAGTTGGGGTGCGAGGTGAGCAGTACTTC.